These T cell receptor beta chains were read from a single sample in a study of blood T cell repertoires in COVID-19. Here immunoSEQ multiplex PCR was the method, and the copy in TCRdb shows in-frame clones only, minus some. Of a few hundred thousand clones listed, roughly 80% were seen once; the top ten hold roughly 8.2%. The material sequenced was peripheral blood. The receptors stem from a woman of 80 years or more with COVID-19, enrolled during active disease. Both conserved end residues are part of each CDR3. The D gene is left open where the match is weak. Part of the rows lack a size; the others show once, few, many or a class for expanded clones.

v_gene	j_gene	abundance	d_gene	CDR3aa
TRBV2	TRBJ2-4	-	-	CASSELFSERAKNIQYF
TRBV30	TRBJ1-6	-	-	CAGGGERYSPLHF
TRBV21-1	TRBJ1-2	-	-	CASSNIVRRRKNYGYTF
TRBV2	TRBJ2-2	-	TRBD1	CASSERGTGGTGELFF
TRBV14	TRBJ1-2	-	-	CASSLPGTFSGYTF
TRBV7-9	TRBJ1-5	-	-	CASSLESGLNQPQHF
TRBV6-5	TRBJ1-1	-	TRBD1	CASRRTGGTEAFF
TRBV5-1	TRBJ1-1	-	TRBD1	CASTGTGGRLNTEAFF
TRBV24-1	TRBJ2-7	-	-	CATNRQAYEQYF
TRBV19	TRBJ1-5	-	-	CASSIEGPRPQHF
TRBV19	TRBJ1-2	-	TRBD1	CASVSPGQGYYGYTF
TRBV30	TRBJ1-2	few	TRBD1	CAWIKDRGRDYGYTF
TRBV7-3	TRBJ2-1	-	-	CASSLAGPYNEQFF
TRBV11-2	TRBJ1-1	-	TRBD1	CASSLGTGTEAFF
TRBV11-3	TRBJ2-3	-	-	CASSSTGYLTDTQYF
TRBV27	TRBJ1-1	-	TRBD1	CASSPALGGVRYRAEAFF
TRBV19	TRBJ2-2	-	TRBD2	CASIYKPPGLAGGFTGELFF